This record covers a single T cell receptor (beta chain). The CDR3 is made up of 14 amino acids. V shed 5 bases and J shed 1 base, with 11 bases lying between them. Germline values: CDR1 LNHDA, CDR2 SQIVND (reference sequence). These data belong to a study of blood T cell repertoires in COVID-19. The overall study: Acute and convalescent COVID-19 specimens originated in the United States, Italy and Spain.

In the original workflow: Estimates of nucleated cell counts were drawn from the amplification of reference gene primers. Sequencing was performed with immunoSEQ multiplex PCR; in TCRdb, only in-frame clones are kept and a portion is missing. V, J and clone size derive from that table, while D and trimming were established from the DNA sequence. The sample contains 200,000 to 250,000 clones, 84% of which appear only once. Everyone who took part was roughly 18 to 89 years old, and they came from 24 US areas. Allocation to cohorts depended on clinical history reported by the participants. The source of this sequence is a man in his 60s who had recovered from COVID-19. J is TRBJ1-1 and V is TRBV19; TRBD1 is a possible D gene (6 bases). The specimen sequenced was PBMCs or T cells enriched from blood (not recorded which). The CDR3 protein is CASSSQGRNTEAFF. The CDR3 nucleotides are TGTGCCAGTAGTTCACAGGGTCGGAACACTGAAGCTTTCTTT.